These 26 T cell receptor beta chains originate from one sample sequenced in a study of T cells in Graves' hyperthyroidism and ophthalmopathy. RNA transcripts gave rise to amplified TCR beta CDR3 regions. HTBI primers were used for first-round RT-PCR of the TCR CDR3. A single record per CDR3 protein comes from TCRdb applying MiXCR to the multiplex PCR reads. The sample yields about 680,000 distinct CDR3 sequences, under 45% seen once. Sequences were obtained from blood. The source is a woman aged 40 to 55 with Graves' hyperthyroidism.

The chain couples TRBV12-3 or TRBV12-4 to TRBJ2-7, with TRBD1 matching 8 bases. This CDR3 has 18 residues. V trimming: 6 bases; J trimming: 4 bases; junction bases outside the gene matches: 20. The DNA of the CDR3 is TGTGCCAGCAGCTTGGGGCACGTTGACAGGGGAGTCGGATACGAGCAGTACTTC. Translated, it gives CASSLGHVDRGVGYEQYF.

The chain is built from TRBV6-5 and TRBJ1-6; no reliable D call. The CDR3 spans 14 residues. In germline, CDR1 is MNHEY, CDR2 SVGAGI. The V and J ends lost 0 bases and 8 bases respectively, with 8 bases between them. CDR3 sequence (DNA): TGTGCCAGCAGTTACTCGGACGGGGATTCACCCCTCCACTTT. As protein: CASSYSDGDSPLHF.

The V and J genes are TRBV7-9 and TRBJ2-3, with a possible D match to TRBD2 (5 bases). Trimming took 0 bases from V and 3 from J, leaving 10 bases between them. The germline CDR1 and CDR2 sequences are SEHNR and FQNEAQ (reference sequence). The CDR3 extends over 15 amino acids. Here the CDR3 reads CASSLAERTTDTQYF. The CDR3 DNA is TGTGCCAGCAGCTTAGCGGAACGGACTACAGATACGCAGTATTTT.

This clonotype was observed a handful of times. V and J are TRBV19 and TRBJ1-4; D perhaps matches TRBD1 (5 bases). Germline V lookup: CDR1 LNHDA, CDR2 SQIVND (reference sequence). Trimming took 5 bases from V and 2 from J, leaving 15 bases between them. This CDR3 region has 16 residues. CDR3 protein: CASSHLGAGTNEKLFF. The CDR3 DNA sequence: TGTGCCAGTAGTCATCTGGGTGCAGGGACTAATGAAAAACTGTTTTTT.

The count of this clonotype is one. The rearrangement joins TRBV29-1 to TRBJ1-2; D is unresolved. With 1 base removed from V and 8 bases from J, the gap between germline ends came to 11 bases. Germline V gives CDR1 SQVTM, CDR2 ANQGSEA. The CDR3 is 12 residues long. The CDR3 nucleotides read TGCAGCGTTGAAGGTTTGCGGCTGGGCTACACCTTC. This gives the protein CSVEGLRLGYTF.

J is TRBJ2-7 and V is TRBV7-2; D ambiguous. Trimming stripped 0 bases from V and 5 bases from J, with 5 bases between. Germline V gene sequence: CDR1 SGHTA, CDR2 FQGNSA. The CDR3 runs 12 residues. Written as DNA, the CDR3 is TGTGCCAGCAGCTTAGCTTACGACGAGCAGTACTTC. Its protein is CASSLAYDEQYF.

The CDR3 is CASSNGEQYF. For the CDR3, the DNA is TGTGCCAGCAGTAATGGGGAGCAGTACTTC. The rearrangement links TRBV7-9 to TRBJ2-7; D is unresolved. CDR1 is SEHNR and CDR2 is FQNEAQ in the germline V gene (reference sequence). Trimming stripped 6 bases from V and 7 bases from J, with 7 bases between. The CDR3 is 10 amino acids. Full variable domain (outside the CDR3, taken from reference TRBV7-9 and TRBJ2-7): DTGVSQNPRHKITKRGQNVTFRCDPISEHNRLYWYRQTLGQGPEFLTYFQNEAQLEKSRLLSDRFSAERPKGSFSTLEIQRTEQGDSAMYLCASSNGEQYFGPGTRLTVT.

The table lists this clonotype with many counts. The chain uses TRBV20-1 and TRBJ1-5, with D hard to call. CDR1 is DFQATT and CDR2 is SNEGSKA in the germline V gene (reference sequence). V shed 3 bases and J shed 5 bases, with 5 bases lying between them. The CDR3 totals 11 residues. CDR3 coding DNA: TGCAGTGCTAGGCGCGATCAGCCCCAGCATTTT. Translating gives CSARRDQPQHF.

This chain uses TRBV12-3 or TRBV12-4 with TRBJ1-5; D remains unclear. This CDR3 is 14 amino acids long. V shed 3 bases and J shed 1 base, with 7 bases lying between them. CDR3 protein: CASSFQRSNQPQHF. The CDR3 bases are TGTGCCAGCAGTTTTCAGAGAAGCAATCAGCCCCAGCATTTT.

The chain recombines TRBV10-2 with TRBJ2-2, with 8 bases fitting TRBD1. V lost 7 bases, J lost 3 bases, and 7 bases stayed unmatched. This CDR3 spans 15 amino acids. Germline V gives CDR1 WSHSY, CDR2 SAAADI. In DNA, the CDR3 is TGCGCCAGCACCGGGACAGGTTCATACACCGGGGAGCTGTTTTTT. Protein: CASTGTGSYTGELFF.

This clonotype has a count of ten or more. This chain connects TRBV5-6 to TRBJ2-7; unclear D gene. This CDR3 contains 11 residues. Per germline, CDR1 SGHDT and CDR2 YYEEEE. V was cut by 4 bases and J by 7 bases, with 9 bases left in between. CDR3 in amino acids: CASSTTREQYF. The CDR3 DNA is TGTGCCAGCAGCACGACCAGGGAGCAGTACTTC.

The chain combines TRBV6-4 with TRBJ2-7; the match to TRBD2 covers 14 bases. CDR1 is MRHNA, CDR2 SNTAGT, per germline. Trimming took 5 bases from V and 3 from J; bases not matched to a gene: 9. The CDR3 totals 17 residues. The CDR3 here is CASSSGLAGGPFYEQYF. The CDR3 DNA follows: TGTGCCAGCAGTTCCGGACTAGCGGGAGGACCCTTCTACGAGCAGTACTTC.

V and J are TRBV2 and TRBJ1-4; 11 nucleotides agree with TRBD1. The CDR3 spans 13 residues. V shed 10 bases, J shed 4 bases, and the junction held 2 bases outside the gene matches. The germline V gene has CDR1 SNHLY and CDR2 FYNNEI. The CDR3 reads CATGQGVNEKLFF. Here the CDR3 DNA reads TGTGCCACGGGACAGGGGGTTAATGAAAAACTGTTTTTT.

This clonotype was counted many times. This chain joins TRBV7-9 and TRBJ2-5; no clear D. V was trimmed by 6 bases and J by 0 bases, leaving 11 bases between them. The CDR3 runs to 14 residues. Germline V gene sequence: CDR1 SEHNR, CDR2 FQNEAQ (reference sequence). The CDR3 protein is CASSSDAHQETQYF. The CDR3, as DNA: TGTGCCAGCAGTTCCGATGCCCACCAAGAGACCCAGTACTTC.

This clonotype was observed at least ten times. This rearrangement joins TRBV19 to TRBJ1-5; tentative D call: TRBD1 (6 bases). CDR1 is LNHDA and CDR2 is SQIVND in the germline V gene (reference sequence). V was cut by 2 bases and J by 0 bases, with 14 bases left in between. The CDR3 extends over 17 amino acids. The CDR3 sequence is CASSISGTYHSNQPQHF. In nucleotides, the CDR3 is TGTGCCAGTAGTATAAGCGGGACATACCATAGCAATCAGCCCCAGCATTTT.

The chain joins TRBV7-2 to TRBJ1-2; 7 nucleotides align to TRBD1. Trimming removed 5 bases from V and 5 bases from J; junction bases left unmatched: 14. CDR1 and CDR2 (germline): SGHTA, FQGNSA. The CDR3 is made up of 16 amino acids. The CDR3 DNA sequence: TGTGCCAGCAGCGTTGATAGGGGGCCCGATCATTATGGCTACACCTTC. Its protein product is CASSVDRGPDHYGYTF.

The rearrangement joins TRBV7-6 to TRBJ2-7; D may be TRBD1 (5 bases). Per germline, CDR1 SGHVS and CDR2 FNYEAQ. The CDR3 has 15 amino acids. Trimming took 1 base from V and 3 from J, leaving 13 bases between them. The CDR3 here is CASSLDQGLSYEQYF. In nucleotides, the CDR3 is TGTGCCAGCAGCTTAGATCAGGGTCTCAGCTACGAGCAGTACTTC.

This clonotype has more than one count but fewer than ten. This chain connects TRBV6-1 to TRBJ1-5; 10 nucleotides align to TRBD1. V lost 8 bases to trimming and J lost 3 bases; unmatched junction nucleotides: 7. From germline, CDR1 is MNHNS and CDR2 SASEGT. This CDR3 region has 15 residues. In DNA, the CDR3 is TGTGCCAGCTTACGGGACAGGGGAAACAATCAGCCCCAGCATTTT. It is translated as CASLRDRGNNQPQHF.

This chain joins TRBV6-5 and TRBJ1-2; no reliable D call. Germline V gives CDR1 MNHEY, CDR2 SVGAGI. This CDR3 contains 17 residues. The ends were cut back, 11 bases at V and 0 bases at J, with 25 bases in the middle. The CDR3 bases are TGTGCCTCACGCCGCCCGGATCCTTTTTATTCTAACTATGGCTACACCTTC. Its translation is CASRRPDPFYSNYGYTF.

This clonotype was seen repeatedly, ten times or more. One end of the junction is discordant with germline, which a read error may explain. The chain combines TRBV7-9 with TRBJ2-5; a weak D match, TRBD2 (5 bases). From germline, CDR1 is SEHNR and CDR2 FQNEAQ (reference sequence). The CDR3 extends over 14 amino acids. The CDR3 DNA is TGTGCTAGCAGCTTAGGCGGGTCCCAAGAGACCCAGTACTTC. Translation gives CASSLGGSQETQYF.

About this clonotype itself: A much larger clone lies one base from this, so it may be a read error. V and J are TRBV29-1 and TRBJ1-2; unclear D gene. In germline, CDR1 is SQVTM, CDR2 ANQGSEA. The CDR3 spans 11 residues. CDR3 residues: CGGRESYGYTF. The CDR3 DNA sequence: TGCGGCGGGCGGGAGAGCTATGGCTACACCTTC.

In this sample, this clonotype turned up a few times. V is TRBV9 and J is TRBJ1-6, with D unclear. The CDR3 spans 18 residues. Trimming pared 0 bases from V and 0 bases from J, leaving 13 bases between. The germline V gene has CDR1 SGDLS and CDR2 YYNGEE. The CDR3 DNA follows: TGTGCCAGCAGCGTAGAGAGTACGCCTCGCTCCTATAATTCACCCCTCCACTTT. Translated: CASSVESTPRSYNSPLHF.

This clonotype was detected many times. The V gene is TRBV7-8, the J gene TRBJ1-1; D might be TRBD1 (5 bases). The CDR3 spans 12 residues. The germline gives CDR1 SGHVS, CDR2 FQNEAQ. V shed 2 bases and J shed 8 bases, with 9 bases lying between them. CDR3 coding DNA: TGTGCCAGCAGCTTACGGGACCTGGAAGCTTTCTTT. Translated: CASSLRDLEAFF.

This clonotype occurred many times. This chain uses TRBV15 with TRBJ2-5, with TRBD2 as a possible D gene (5 bases). Germline CDR1 LNHNV, CDR2 YYDKDF (reference sequence). Trimming pared 5 bases from V and 5 bases from J, leaving 15 bases between. The CDR3 runs to 14 residues. This chain's CDR3 is CATSSGEPKETQYF. For the CDR3, the DNA is TGTGCCACCAGCTCCGGGGAGCCAAAGGAGACCCAGTACTTC.

In this sample, this clonotype turned up a few times. The rearrangement uses TRBV19 and TRBJ2-7; possible D gene TRBD2, 6 bases. V was clipped by 6 bases and J by 7 bases, with 19 bases between them. Germline V CDR1 and CDR2: LNHDA, SQIVND (reference sequence). The CDR3 contains 14 residues. The DNA for the CDR3 is TGTGCCAGTAGACTTTTTGGGGGTGCGGGGGAGCAGTACTTC. Its protein is CASRLFGGAGEQYF.

This clonotype appeared a few times. The chain joins TRBV7-2 to TRBJ2-7; D gene unclear. Deletions cut 5 bases from V and 1 base from J, with 12 bases between. The germline V gene encodes CDR1 SGHTA and CDR2 FQGNSA. The CDR3 extends over 14 amino acids. CDR3 region: CASSRSTGSYEQYF. The CDR3 DNA reads as TGTGCCAGCAGCCGGAGTACCGGGTCCTACGAGCAGTACTTC. Based on the CDR3 plus reference TRBV7-2 and TRBJ2-7, the full variable domain is GAGVSQSPSNKVTEKGKDVELRCDPISGHTALYWYRQSLGQGLEFLIYFQGNSAPDKSGLPSDRFSAERTGGSVSTLTIQRTQQEDSAVYLCASSRSTGSYEQYFGPGTRLTVT.